This T cell receptor beta chain was obtained from a study of shared clonotypes between healthy human individuals. Findings of the study overall: Non-shared clonotypes showed lower generation probabilities than clonotypes common to all four donors. For naive CD4 cells, around 5% of clonotypes were shared across a handful of donors.

This CDR3 contains 16 residues. V dropped 4 bases and J dropped 4; count of bases not matched to a gene: 8. Germline values: CDR1 KGHSH, CDR2 LQKENI. Within Nashville, Tennessee resided all donors, each a Caucasian adult. Comments on this clone: Its antigen is unknown.

Investigators spread the genomic DNA of each subset evenly over several immunoSEQ plates. Profiled with immunoSEQ multiplex PCR; TCRdb holds only in-frame clones, not every one. The data hold 2 million to 2.5 million clones, with roughly 90% observed a single time. The sequence was obtained from a man aged 18 to 30 in good health. Some clones in this sample may be carry-over from other donors' samples. Sequenced material: naive CD4+ T cells from PBMCs. Noted subset: CD45RA+ positively selected. The chain combines TRBV18 with TRBJ2-1; 9 positions agree with TRBD1. CDR3 region: CASSRDGGTGYNEQFF. DNA for the CDR3: TGTGCCAGCTCACGGGACGGGGGGACAGGGTACAATGAGCAGTTCTTC.